This TCR beta chain was found in a study of T cell responses to AZD1222 COVID-19 vaccine. At least ten counts were recorded for this clone. The antigen is undetermined. Some clones are missing from TCRdb's copy, which holds only in-frame ones; the method was immunoSEQ multiplex PCR. This table has roughly 120,000 clones, 86% appearing once. Study conclusions and caveats: Donors, mostly white British, included more females; clonal diversity was possibly underestimated.

This material consisted of peripheral blood, taken on day 0 of AZD1222 vaccination. The TCR was taken from an adult in good health.

The CDR3 DNA follows: TGTGCCAGCAGCCAAGGGGACCGACCCCGGGTCGAGCAGTACTTC. Translating it yields CASSQGDRPRVEQYF. This chain links TRBV3-1 (or the pseudogene TRBV3-2) with TRBJ2-7; either TRBD1 or TRBD2 may fit D (5 bases each). From germline, CDR1 is LGHDT and CDR2 YNNKEL (reference sequence). Trimming took off 1 base at V and 6 bases at J, with 16 bases between the two ends. This CDR3 has 15 amino acids.